These 3 T cell receptor beta chains originate from one sample sequenced in a study of T-cell memory formation after mild COVID-19. MiXCR, run by TCRdb on the 5' RACE reads, gives a single entry per CDR3 protein. The table includes roughly 450,000 distinct CDR3 sequences, 18% detected once. Sequencing was done on a sample of PBMCs or a T cell subset sorted from them (not recorded which). The source is a man aged 18-30 years who had mild COVID-19 (a few samples of this study predate the infection). Cell type and time point are not known.

The chain combines TRBV6-2 or TRBV6-3 with TRBJ2-7; 9 bases map to TRBD1. Germline lookup yields CDR1 MNHEY and CDR2 SVGEGT. The CDR3 runs 15 residues. Trimming took 2 bases from V and 2 from J; bases not matched to a gene: 4. The CDR3 region is CASSYGTGNTYEQYF. CDR3 nucleotide sequence: TGTGCCAGCAGTTACGGGACAGGGAACACCTACGAGCAGTACTTC.

Only a few counts were recorded for this clonotype. The chain carries TRBV6-5 and TRBJ2-5; the D is unclear. CDR3 length: 15 amino acids. V gave up 4 bases and J gave up 2 bases, with 14 bases separating them. Germline values: CDR1 MNHEY, CDR2 SVGAGI. CDR3 sequence: CASSFSGAIQETQYF. The CDR3 DNA is TGTGCCAGCAGTTTTTCCGGTGCAATTCAAGAGACCCAGTACTTC.

This clonotype has more than one count but fewer than ten. The chain is built from TRBV7-9 and TRBJ2-5; D might be TRBD1 (6 bases). The V gene's germline CDR1 is SEHNR and CDR2 FQNEAQ (reference sequence). V was shortened by 5 bases and J by 1 base, with 20 bases between the two germline ends. The CDR3 sequence is 17 residues long. The DNA for the CDR3 is TGTGCCAGCAGCCCAAGGTCCAGGGGTCCCCCCCAAGAGACCCAGTACTTC. Protein sequence: CASSPRSRGPPQETQYF.